Below are 14 T cell receptor beta chains sequenced from a single sample in a study of OX40 agonist ivuxolimab in advanced cancers. This table comes from immunoSEQ multiplex PCR, and its TCRdb copy is limited to in-frame clones, with some not included. The table has 49,000 or so clones, around nine tenths seen once. The material was CD4+ or CD8+ T cells sorted from blood, obtained in a trial of the OX40 agonist ivuxolimab. The origin of the receptors is an adult with an advanced solid tumor such as melanoma, head and neck, liver or kidney cancer.

The V and J genes are TRBV7-2 and TRBJ2-7; 7 nucleotides match TRBD1. V shed 4 bases and J 0 bases; nucleotides not matched to a gene: 12. The CDR3 contains 17 residues. The germline V gene encodes CDR1 SGHTA and CDR2 FQGNSA. CDR3 nucleotide sequence: TGTGCCAGCAGCTCGATTGGACGACAGGGACGCTCCTACGAGCAGTACTTC. This codes for CASSSIGRQGRSYEQYF. The whole variable domain, remainder taken from reference TRBV7-2 and TRBJ2-7, is GAGVSQSPSNKVTEKGKDVELRCDPISGHTALYWYRQSLGQGLEFLIYFQGNSAPDKSGLPSDRFSAERTGGSVSTLTIQRTQQEDSAVYLCASSSIGRQGRSYEQYFGPGTRLTVT.

This chain joins TRBV5-4 and TRBJ1-2; tentatively, D is TRBD1 (6 bases). CDR1 SGHNT and CDR2 YYREEE come from the germline V gene (reference sequence). Trimming took off 2 bases at V and 3 bases at J, with 11 bases between the two ends. This CDR3 has 14 residues. The CDR3 reads CASSFGGPDYGYTF. In nucleotides, the CDR3 is TGTGCCAGCAGCTTTGGGGGCCCGGACTATGGCTACACCTTC.

The rearrangement joins TRBV7-9 to TRBJ2-5, with D possibly TRBD2 on 6 matching bases. This CDR3 has 14 residues. CDR1 and CDR2 from the germline V gene are SEHNR and FQNEAQ (reference sequence). Trimming shortened V by 5 bases and J by 3 bases, and 13 bases separated the two germline ends. CDR3 nucleotides: TGTGCCAGCAGCAGAGCGGCGGGAAAAGAGACCCAGTACTTC. Its protein product is CASSRAAGKETQYF.

The CDR3: CASSSGLAGGSDTQYF. In DNA form, the CDR3 reads TGTGCCAGCAGCTCGGGACTAGCGGGAGGGTCAGATACGCAGTATTTT. V gene TRBV5-4 combines with J gene TRBJ2-3; 16 positions agree with TRBD2. There are 16 residues in the CDR3. With 3 bases clipped from V and 4 bases from J, the junction kept 2 bases outside the gene matches. The germline CDR1 and CDR2 sequences are SGHNT and YYREEE (reference sequence).

This rearrangement joins TRBV28 to TRBJ2-5; D gene uncertain. The end of the DNA fits TRBJ2-7 better, so the J call may be wrong. Looked up from germline, CDR1 is MDHEN and CDR2 is SYDVKM. The CDR3 sequence is 13 residues long. CDR3 DNA sequence: TGTGCCAGCAATGTCAGGCCCATCCACGAGCAGTACTTC. Translating gives CASNVRPIHEQYF.

The chain's CDR3 is CASRTANTEAFF. The CDR3, as DNA: TGTGCCAGCAGAACGGCTAACACTGAAGCTTTCTTT. The J gene is TRBJ1-1, the V gene TRBV6-6; D is ambiguous. This CDR3 spans 12 amino acids. V shed 6 bases and J shed 2 bases, with 7 bases lying between them. Germline CDR1 is MNHNY and CDR2 is SVGAGI (reference sequence).

This chain links TRBV10-1 with TRBJ1-6; 7 bases fit TRBD1. From germline, CDR1 is WNHNN and CDR2 SYGVQD (reference sequence). This CDR3 contains 16 residues. V gave up 2 bases and J gave up 4 bases; unmatched junction bases: 5. In DNA form, the CDR3 reads TGCGCCAGCAGTGAGGGCAACAGGGGATATAATTCACCCCTCCACTTT. Translating gives CASSEGNRGYNSPLHF.

The chain uses TRBV29-1 and TRBJ2-3, with 7 nucleotides matching TRBD1. Per the germline V gene, CDR1 is SQVTM and CDR2 is ANQGSEA. The CDR3 extends over 13 amino acids. V was clipped by 5 bases and J by 3 bases; unmatched bases: 5. The CDR3 region is CSVSGTDTDTQYF. CDR3 coding DNA: TGCAGCGTTTCCGGGACAGATACAGATACGCAGTATTTT.

The J gene is TRBJ2-1, the V gene TRBV27; either TRBD1 or TRBD2 may supply D (5 bases each). Trimming cost V 4 bases and J 7 bases, with 14 bases left between them. The CDR3 is 14 amino acids. Germline V gene sequence: CDR1 MNHEY, CDR2 SMNVEV (reference sequence). CDR3: CASSSGTPWNEQFF. The CDR3, as DNA: TGTGCCAGCAGTTCCGGGACCCCCTGGAATGAGCAGTTCTTC.

The V gene is TRBV27, the J gene TRBJ1-3; a possible D gene is TRBD1 (5 bases). CDR3 length: 16 residues. From germline, CDR1 is MNHEY and CDR2 SMNVEV (reference sequence). Trimming pared 4 bases from V and 2 bases from J, leaving 15 bases between. In DNA form, the CDR3 reads TGTGCCAGCAGTTCCCTGCAGGGAATCGCTGGAAACACCATATATTTT. It codes for CASSSLQGIAGNTIYF.

The chain recombines TRBV28 with TRBJ2-3, with D uncertain. The V end lost 4 bases, the J end lost 2 bases, and 13 bases lay between the germline ends. The germline V gene has CDR1 MDHEN and CDR2 SYDVKM. This CDR3 spans 15 amino acids. CDR3 DNA: TGTGCCAGCAGTTCTCCCCCGGCCCACACAGATACGCAGTATTTT. Protein: CASSSPPAHTDTQYF.

The chain has TRBV5-6 and TRBJ2-7; D is ambiguous. The CDR3 runs 14 residues. V lost 2 bases to trimming and J lost 6 bases, with 15 bases between them. The germline V gene has CDR1 SGHDT and CDR2 YYEEEE. CDR3 DNA sequence: TGTGCCAGCAGCTTCGGTCAGTCGGACCGCGAGCAGTACTTC. Translated, it gives CASSFGQSDREQYF. Full variable domain (rest looked up from reference TRBV5-6 and TRBJ2-7): DAGVTQSPTHLIKTRGQQVTLRCSPKSGHDTVSWYQQALGQGPQFIFQYYEEEERQRGNFPDRFSGHQFPNYSSELNVNALLLGDSALYLCASSFGQSDREQYFGPGTRLTVT.

The DNA for the CDR3 is TGCGCCAGCAGCTCAACAGGGGGGAACACTGAAGCTTTCTTT. Amino acids: CASSSTGGNTEAFF. The J gene is TRBJ1-1, the V gene TRBV5-1; TRBD1 agrees at 8 bases. The germline CDR1 and CDR2 sequences are SGHRS and YFSETQ. The trim removed 3 bases at V and 1 base at J, leaving 2 bases unmatched. This CDR3 has 14 residues.

This rearrangement joins TRBV19 to TRBJ2-2; no reliable D call. The V end was cut by 7 bases, the J end by 0 bases, with 9 bases between. Germline assignment: CDR1 LNHDA and CDR2 SQIVND (reference sequence). This CDR3 has 14 amino acids. In DNA form, the CDR3 reads TGTGCCAGTAAAGACCAACCGAACACCGGGGAGCTGTTTTTT. It encodes CASKDQPNTGELFF.